These 11 T cell receptor beta chains were all obtained from the same sample, sequenced in a study of early T cells in non-severe SARS-CoV-2 infection. In TCRdb, the 5' RACE reads were re-called with MiXCR into one record per CDR3 protein. The sample contains about 41,000 distinct CDR3 sequences, about 11% of which appear only once. Sequenced material: whole blood. The receptors shown here come from an adult who was a healthcare worker with PCR-confirmed SARS-CoV-2 infection or an uninfected control (not recorded which).

This chain joins TRBV7-9 and TRBJ1-2, with D hard to call. V lost 6 bases to trimming and J lost 0 bases, with 26 bases between them. The CDR3 spans 19 residues. Germline CDR1 is SEHNR and CDR2 is FQNEAQ (reference sequence). The CDR3 here is CASSLDPGQAGTTNYGYTF. In DNA, the CDR3 is TGTGCCAGCAGTCTGGATCCTGGGCAGGCGGGTACGACTAACTATGGCTACACCTTC.

This clonotype occurred many times. The V and J genes are TRBV5-1 and TRBJ1-5; no firm D call. CDR1 is SGHRS and CDR2 is YFSETQ in the germline V gene. V was shortened by 4 bases and J by 4 bases, with 9 bases between the two germline ends. CDR3 length equals 13 residues. Here the CDR3 DNA reads TGCGCCAGCAGCCTTGGGGTTAATCAGCCCCAGCATTTT. Translating gives CASSLGVNQPQHF.

The sample holds many counts of this clonotype. The chain has TRBV29-1 and TRBJ2-1; 9 bases match TRBD2. From germline, CDR1 is SQVTM and CDR2 ANQGSEA. J gave up 5 bases and V 5 bases, and 7 bases lay outside the gene matches. This CDR3 comprises 14 residues. The CDR3 reads CSVSPSGTNNEQFF. In DNA, the CDR3 is TGCAGCGTTTCTCCTAGCGGGACTAACAATGAGCAGTTCTTC.

This chain joins TRBV29-1 and TRBJ2-7; TRBD1 agrees at 11 bases. The CDR3 loop spans 12 amino acids. After removal of 4 bases from V and 6 bases from J, the junction contained 2 bases not matched to a gene. Germline lookup yields CDR1 SQVTM and CDR2 ANQGSEA. This CDR3 is CSVGTGGGEQYF. CDR3 nucleotide sequence: TGCAGCGTTGGGACAGGGGGCGGCGAGCAGTACTTC.

Ten or more counts support this clonotype. The rearrangement joins TRBV30 to TRBJ2-1; D gene ambiguous. CDR1 and CDR2 (germline): GTSNPN, SVGIG (reference sequence). V lost 2 bases, J lost 5 bases, and 7 bases lay in between. The CDR3 totals 12 residues. CDR3 sequence (DNA): TGTGCCTGGAGTCGGCAGCACAATGAGCAGTTCTTC. Translating gives CAWSRQHNEQFF.

This clonotype showed up many times. This chain connects TRBV6-1 to TRBJ2-7; 9 bases are a match to TRBD1. Germline V lookup: CDR1 MNHNS, CDR2 SASEGT. The CDR3 has 18 amino acids. The V segment lost 6 bases and the J segment 7 bases; nucleotides outside the gene matches: 22. The CDR3 sequence: CASSPRKPVRDRVPEQYF. CDR3 DNA: TGTGCCAGCAGCCCAAGAAAACCGGTTCGGGACAGGGTCCCTGAGCAGTACTTC.

This chain uses TRBV19 with TRBJ1-1, with D uncertain. V dropped 4 bases and J dropped 10 bases, with 10 bases sitting between them. The CDR3 totals 11 residues. The V gene's germline CDR1 is LNHDA and CDR2 SQIVND (reference sequence). The CDR3 DNA reads as TGTGCCAGTAGTACCGCTATGGGAGCTTTCTTT. Translating gives CASSTAMGAFF.

In this sample, this clonotype turned up many times. This chain uses TRBV6-1 with TRBJ2-7; D gene unclear. This CDR3 is built from 12 residues. Trimming shortened V by 7 bases and J by 8 bases, and 15 bases separated the two germline ends. CDR1 is MNHNS, CDR2 SASEGT, per germline. The CDR3 nucleotides are TGTGCCAGCACCTACCGTAGTATCCAGCAGTACTTC. It translates to CASTYRSIQQYF.

This clonotype was seen at least ten times. This sequence joins TRBV4-3 and TRBJ2-2, with a possible D match to TRBD2 (5 bases). Trimming removed 0 bases at V and 0 bases at J, with 14 bases between. This CDR3 has 18 residues. Germline loops: CDR1 LGHNA, CDR2 YSLEER. CDR3 nucleotides: TGCGCCAGCAGCCAAGATCCGGGGTCTCCTACGAACACCGGGGAGCTGTTTTTT. As protein: CASSQDPGSPTNTGELFF.

The CDR3 region has the DNA TGTGCCAGCAGCATCAGCGAGCAAGAGACCCAGTACTTC. This codes for CASSISEQETQYF. The V call is TRBV12-3 or TRBV12-4, the J call TRBJ2-5; D not resolved. This CDR3 comprises 13 residues. Trimming removed 6 bases from V and 2 bases from J, with 10 bases in between.

This clonotype was counted at least ten times. This chain connects TRBV7-9 to TRBJ2-5; 8 bases are shared with TRBD2. The J segment lost 3 bases and the V segment lost 5 bases, leaving 2 bases of the junction unmatched. The CDR3 length is 13 residues. Germline values: CDR1 SEHNR, CDR2 FQNEAQ (reference sequence). CDR3 sequence reads: CASSPRGEETQYF. The CDR3 DNA follows: TGTGCCAGCAGCCCGCGGGGGGAAGAGACCCAGTACTTC. Complete variable domain (other parts from reference TRBV7-9 and TRBJ2-5): DTGVSQNPRHKITKRGQNVTFRCDPISEHNRLYWYRQTLGQGPEFLTYFQNEAQLEKSRLLSDRFSAERPKGSFSTLEIQRTEQGDSAMYLCASSPRGEETQYFGPGTRLLVL.